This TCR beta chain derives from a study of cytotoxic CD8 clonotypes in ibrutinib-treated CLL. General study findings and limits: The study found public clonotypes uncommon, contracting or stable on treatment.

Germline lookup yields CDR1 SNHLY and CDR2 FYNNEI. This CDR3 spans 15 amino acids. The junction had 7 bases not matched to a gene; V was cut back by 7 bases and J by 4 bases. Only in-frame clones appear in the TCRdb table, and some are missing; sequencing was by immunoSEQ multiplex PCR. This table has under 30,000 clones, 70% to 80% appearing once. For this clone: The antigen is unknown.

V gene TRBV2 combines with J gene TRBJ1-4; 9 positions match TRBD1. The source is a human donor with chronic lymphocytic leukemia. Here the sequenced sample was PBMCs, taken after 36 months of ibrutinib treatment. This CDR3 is CASTWDRDFNEKLFF. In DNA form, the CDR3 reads TGTGCCAGCACTTGGGACAGGGATTTTAATGAAAAACTGTTTTTT.